The sequence of this TCR beta chain was determined in a study of T cells in Graves' hyperthyroidism and ophthalmopathy. The CDR3 is 15 amino acids. Germline V gene data show CDR1 as SGHAT and CDR2 as FQNNGV. After removal of 5 bases from V and 8 bases from J, the junction contained 8 bases not matched to a gene. RNA transcripts served as the template for amplifying TCR beta CDR3 regions. The HTBI primer set served for first-round RT-PCR of the TCR CDR3. MiXCR, run by TCRdb on the multiplex PCR reads, gives a single entry per CDR3 protein. Among 350,000 to 450,000 distinct CDR3 sequences listed, approximately 14% were seen once. This clonotype was counted many times.

Sequenced input: blood. The V gene is TRBV11-2, the J gene TRBJ1-6; 8 bases match TRBD1. The TCR was taken from a woman aged 60 to 75 with Graves' hyperthyroidism. CDR3 sequence reads: CASSVLQGGDSPLHF. The CDR3 DNA follows: TGTGCCAGCAGCGTATTACAGGGGGGGGATTCACCCCTCCACTTT.